Below, 25 T cell receptor beta chains from the same sample are listed, as sequenced in a study of T cells in Graves' hyperthyroidism and ophthalmopathy. Amplification of TCR beta CDR3 regions was performed using RNA transcripts as template. Researchers ran a first-round RT-PCR on the TCR CDR3 using the HTBI primer set. TCRdb re-derived calls from the multiplex PCR reads in MiXCR, one entry per CDR3 protein. There are 660,000 or so distinct CDR3 sequences in the sample; more than 20% occur only once, and 34% lies in the top ten. The sample consisted of blood. Receptors originate from a man aged 25 to 40 with Graves' ophthalmopathy.

This clonotype was recorded a few times. The rearrangement uses TRBV20-1 and TRBJ2-3; TRBD2 aligns across 12 bases. The CDR3 is 16 residues long. Germline V lookup: CDR1 DFQATT, CDR2 SNEGSKA (reference sequence). V gave up 2 bases and J gave up 6 bases; unmatched junction bases: 9. The CDR3 DNA reads TGCAGTGCTAGACCTCTAGCGGGAGGGTTTCGGGATACGCAGTATTTT. Translating it yields CSARPLAGGFRDTQYF.

This clonotype occurred many times. The chain carries TRBV11-2 and TRBJ2-1, with 9 positions matching TRBD2. Germline V gene data show CDR1 as SGHAT and CDR2 as FQNNGV. V dropped 5 bases and J dropped 7; count of bases not matched to a gene: 9. The CDR3 length is 15 residues. CDR3 nucleotides: TGTGCCAGCAGCCCCGGCTTAGCGGGAGCTAATGAGCAGTTCTTC. Translation gives CASSPGLAGANEQFF.

CDR3 amino acids: CASSLADNSYEQYF. CDR3 DNA: TGCGCCAGCAGCTTGGCGGACAACTCCTACGAGCAGTACTTC. V and J are TRBV5-1 and TRBJ2-7; D might be TRBD1 (5 bases). Germline V gene data show CDR1 as SGHRS and CDR2 as YFSETQ. This CDR3 is built from 14 residues. V lost 0 bases, J lost 0 bases, and 7 bases lay in between.

As to this clonotype: A much larger clone sits a single nucleotide away, making a read error possible. The V gene is TRBV3-1, the J gene TRBJ2-5; maybe TRBD2 (6 bases). Germline V lookup: CDR1 LGHDT, CDR2 YNNKEL (reference sequence). The CDR3 consists of 16 residues. V was pared by 5 bases and J by 5 bases, with 21 bases between. The CDR3 sequence is CASSEGTGWTSETQYF. CDR3 nucleotide sequence: TGTGCCAGCAGCGAAGGGACTGGCTGGACCTCCGAGACCCAGTACTTC.

This clonotype was detected ten times or more. The genes are TRBV11-2 and TRBJ1-6, with 10 nucleotides matching TRBD1. The CDR3 consists of 15 residues. Germline V CDR1 and CDR2: SGHAT, FQNNGV. V lost 7 bases to trimming and J lost 8 bases; unmatched junction nucleotides: 8. Written as DNA, the CDR3 is TGTGCCAGCAACCGCCCCGGGACAGGGGATTCACCCCTCCACTTT. Translation gives CASNRPGTGDSPLHF.

In its sample, this clonotype was seen a few times. V and J are TRBV5-1 and TRBJ2-7; no firm D call. This CDR3 region has 14 residues. From germline, CDR1 is SGHRS and CDR2 YFSETQ. V was cut by 4 bases and J by 6 bases, with 17 bases left in between. CDR3 sequence: CASSENILPGEQYF. CDR3 sequence (DNA): TGCGCCAGCAGCGAAAACATTTTACCTGGCGAGCAGTACTTC.

The rearrangement uses TRBV11-2 and TRBJ2-1, with D perhaps matching TRBD2 (5 bases). The CDR3 runs to 16 residues. V shed 1 base and J shed 5 bases, with 15 bases lying between them. From germline, CDR1 is SGHAT and CDR2 FQNNGV. Here the CDR3 DNA reads TGTGCCAGCAGCTTAGTTCACGGGATAAGGGACAATGAGCAGTTCTTC. Translation: CASSLVHGIRDNEQFF.

The CDR3 is CASNSMGREQFF. The CDR3 region has the DNA TGTGCCAGCAATAGTATGGGACGAGAGCAGTTCTTC. The rearrangement uses TRBV27 and TRBJ2-1; D possibly uses TRBD1 or TRBD2 (5 bases each). The CDR3 covers 12 residues. Germline values: CDR1 MNHEY, CDR2 SMNVEV (reference sequence). V was clipped by 7 bases and J by 10 bases, with 14 bases between them.

The rearrangement joins TRBV28 to TRBJ1-4; no reliable D call. With 4 bases removed from V and 0 bases from J, the gap between germline ends came to 9 bases. CDR1 and CDR2 (germline): MDHEN, SYDVKM. The CDR3 totals 15 residues. CDR3 region: CASSSTSATNEKLFF. The DNA for the CDR3 is TGTGCCAGCAGTTCAACAAGTGCAACTAATGAAAAACTGTTTTTT.

The V call is TRBV6-1, the J call TRBJ2-7; TRBD2 matches 10 bases. Trimming took 6 bases from V and 0 from J; bases not matched to a gene: 8. The CDR3 has 16 amino acids. Germline CDR1 MNHNS, CDR2 SASEGT. The CDR3 region is CASSPGLAKSSYEQYF. CDR3 in DNA: TGTGCCAGCAGCCCGGGACTAGCGAAGAGCTCCTACGAGCAGTACTTC.

This chain connects TRBV12-3 or TRBV12-4 to TRBJ2-7, with TRBD2 as a possible D gene (5 bases). With 6 bases removed from V and 1 base from J, the gap between germline ends came to 22 bases. The CDR3 is 17 residues long. The CDR3 coding sequence is TGTGCCAGCAGCCCTGGTCATGCGGGCCCCGGATCCTACGAGCAGTACTTC. It codes for CASSPGHAGPGSYEQYF.

This clonotype was recorded many times. The chain combines TRBV7-2 with TRBJ1-5; 8 nucleotides match TRBD1. Losses at the gene ends were 1 base for V and 5 bases for J; bases not matched to a gene: 13. The CDR3 totals 18 residues. CDR1 SGHTA and CDR2 FQGNSA come from the germline V gene. The CDR3 spells CASSLVEGDRGRDQPQHF. CDR3 DNA: TGTGCCAGCAGCTTAGTCGAGGGTGACAGGGGTCGCGATCAGCCCCAGCATTTT.

This clonotype came up many times. V and J are TRBV6-6 and TRBJ2-7; 8 nucleotides agree with TRBD1. Germline lookup yields CDR1 MNHNY and CDR2 SVGAGI (reference sequence). V lost 2 bases and J lost 2; bases outside the gene matches: 2. This CDR3 has 14 amino acids. In DNA form, the CDR3 reads TGTGCCAGCAGTTACGGGACAGGCACCTACGAGCAGTACTTC. It codes for CASSYGTGTYEQYF.

The J gene is TRBJ1-4, the V gene TRBV20-1; 7 bases are a match to TRBD1. Germline V lookup: CDR1 DFQATT, CDR2 SNEGSKA (reference sequence). V trimming: 4 bases; J trimming: 1 base; junction bases outside the gene matches: 3. The CDR3 is 14 residues long. The CDR3, as DNA: TGCAGTGCTAAACGGGACAGAACTAATGAAAAACTGTTTTTT. Amino acid sequence: CSAKRDRTNEKLFF.

The chain combines TRBV15 with TRBJ2-7; 7 bases agree with TRBD1. CDR3 length: 13 amino acids. Germline CDR1 LNHNV, CDR2 YYDKDF (reference sequence). The V segment lost 5 bases and the J segment 4 bases; nucleotides outside the gene matches: 5. The CDR3: CATSGGRGYEQYF. The CDR3 DNA sequence: TGTGCCACCAGCGGTGGCAGGGGGTACGAGCAGTACTTC.

This clonotype was observed a handful of times. This rearrangement joins TRBV28 to TRBJ2-5; 9 nucleotides align to TRBD2. Germline lookup yields CDR1 MDHEN and CDR2 SYDVKM. The CDR3 is 18 amino acids. V lost 3 bases, J lost 9 bases, and 20 bases stayed unmatched. The CDR3, as DNA: TGTGCCAGCAGTTTCCACGGGGTTTGGACTAGCGCCTCTCGGGCCCAGTACTTC. The encoded protein is CASSFHGVWTSASRAQYF.

V is TRBV18 and J is TRBJ2-7, with D hard to call. With 2 bases removed from V and 2 bases from J, the gap between germline ends came to 7 bases. This CDR3 comprises 13 residues. CDR1 is KGHSH and CDR2 is LQKENI in the germline V gene. CDR3 sequence (DNA): TGTGCCAGCTCACCAGAGGCCGCCTACGAGCAGTACTTC. Amino acid sequence: CASSPEAAYEQYF.

This clonotype was observed a handful of times. CDR3 amino acids: CASSMGLADQETQYF. The CDR3 coding sequence is TGTGCCAGTAGCATGGGACTAGCGGACCAAGAGACCCAGTACTTC. This sequence joins TRBV19 and TRBJ2-5, with 11 bases aligning to TRBD2. Germline CDR1 and CDR2: LNHDA and SQIVND (reference sequence). V was clipped by 6 bases and J by 0 bases; unmatched bases: 3. The CDR3 contains 15 residues. Filled out from reference TRBV19 and TRBJ2-5, the complete variable domain reads DGGITQSPKYLFRKEGQNVTLSCEQNLNHDAMYWYRQDPGQGLRLIYYSQIVNDFQKGDIAEGYSVSREKKESFPLTVTSAQKNPTAFYLCASSMGLADQETQYFGPGTRLLVL.

V usage is TRBV19 and J usage is TRBJ1-2, with D maybe TRBD1 (6 bases). Germline CDR1 and CDR2: LNHDA and SQIVND (reference sequence). V shed 3 bases and J shed 6 bases, with 14 bases lying between them. CDR3 length: 14 residues. The CDR3 reads CASSIDGTLDGYTF. CDR3 nucleotides: TGTGCCAGTAGTATTGACGGGACACTGGATGGCTACACCTTC.

The chain employs TRBV10-3 and TRBJ2-5, with TRBD2 as a possible D gene (5 bases). The germline CDR1 and CDR2 sequences are ENHRY and SYGVKD. CDR3 length equals 13 residues. Trimming shortened V by 6 bases and J by 1 base, and 9 bases separated the two germline ends. The CDR3 spells CAIRPGTQETQYF. The DNA of the CDR3 is TGTGCCATCAGACCGGGAACCCAAGAGACCCAGTACTTC.

This clonotype was observed many times. The gene calls are TRBV10-3 and TRBJ2-3; no reliable D call. In germline, CDR1 is ENHRY, CDR2 SYGVKD. V shed 4 bases and J shed 1 base, with 9 bases lying between them. CDR3 length: 14 amino acids. The CDR3 region is CAISVDRGTDTQYF. CDR3 nucleotides: TGTGCCATCAGTGTAGATCGAGGCACAGATACGCAGTATTTT.

This chain joins TRBV9 and TRBJ2-2, with TRBD1 matching 7 bases. The germline gives CDR1 SGDLS, CDR2 YYNGEE. CDR3 length: 16 amino acids. V shed 0 bases, J shed 5 bases, and the junction held 7 bases outside the gene matches. Here the CDR3 DNA reads TGTGCCAGCAGCGTAGTCAAGGGGGCAAAAACCGGGGAGCTGTTTTTT. Protein sequence: CASSVVKGAKTGELFF.

For the CDR3, the DNA is TGTGCCAGCAGCTCCGGCGTAGCTAACTATGGCTACACCTTC. Translation: CASSSGVANYGYTF. This chain connects TRBV11-2 to TRBJ1-2; no firm D call. The CDR3 is made up of 14 amino acids. From germline, CDR1 is SGHAT and CDR2 FQNNGV. V shed 4 bases and J shed 0 bases, with 9 bases lying between them.

This clonotype was detected a few times. As DNA, the CDR3 is TGTGCCAGCAGTTACCGGGACAGGGGGGACTACGAGCAGTACTTC. Its protein is CASSYRDRGDYEQYF. The gene calls are TRBV6-6 and TRBJ2-7; 11 positions match TRBD1. From germline, CDR1 is MNHNY and CDR2 SVGAGI (reference sequence). Trimming cost V 2 bases and J 3 bases; bases outside gene matches: 3. The CDR3 loop spans 15 amino acids.

This clonotype was seen a handful of times. The genes are TRBV6-1 and TRBJ1-1; no definite D call. Germline V lookup: CDR1 MNHNS, CDR2 SASEGT. Trimming shortened V by 4 bases and J by 8 bases, and 8 bases separated the two germline ends. The CDR3 totals 11 residues. The chain's CDR3 is CASSVRSEAFF. CDR3 nucleotides: TGTGCCAGCAGTGTTAGATCCGAAGCTTTCTTT.